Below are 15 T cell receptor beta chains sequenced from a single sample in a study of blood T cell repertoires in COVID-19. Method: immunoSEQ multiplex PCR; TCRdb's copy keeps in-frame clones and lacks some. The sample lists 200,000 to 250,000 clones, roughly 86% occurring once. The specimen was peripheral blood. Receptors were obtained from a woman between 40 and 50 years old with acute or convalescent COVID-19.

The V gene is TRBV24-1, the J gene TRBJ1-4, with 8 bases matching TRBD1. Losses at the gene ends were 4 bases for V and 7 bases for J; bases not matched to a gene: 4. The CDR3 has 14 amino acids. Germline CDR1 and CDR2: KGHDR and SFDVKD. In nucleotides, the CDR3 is TGTGCCACCAGTGAGACAGGGGCGGGTGAAAAACTGTTTTTT. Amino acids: CATSETGAGEKLFF.

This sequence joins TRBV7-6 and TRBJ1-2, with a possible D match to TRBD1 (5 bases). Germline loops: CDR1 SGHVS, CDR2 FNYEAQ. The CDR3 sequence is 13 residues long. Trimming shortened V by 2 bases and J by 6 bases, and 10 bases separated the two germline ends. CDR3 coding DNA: TGTGCCAGCAGCTTAATAGCGGGGGATGGCTACACCTTC. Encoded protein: CASSLIAGDGYTF. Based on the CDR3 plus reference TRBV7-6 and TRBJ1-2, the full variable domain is GAGVSQSPRYKVTKRGQDVALRCDPISGHVSLYWYRQALGQGPEFLTYFNYEAQQDKSGLPNDRFSAERPEGSISTLTIQRTEQRDSAMYRCASSLIAGDGYTFGSGTRLTVV.

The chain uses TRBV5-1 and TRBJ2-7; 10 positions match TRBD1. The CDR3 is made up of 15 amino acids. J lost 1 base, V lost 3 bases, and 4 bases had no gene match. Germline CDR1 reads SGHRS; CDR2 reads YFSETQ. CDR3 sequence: CASSSGTGASYEQYF. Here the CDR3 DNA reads TGCGCCAGCAGCTCCGGGACAGGGGCTTCCTACGAGCAGTACTTC. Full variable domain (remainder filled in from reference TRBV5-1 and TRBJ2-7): KAGVTQTPRYLIKTRGQQVTLSCSPISGHRSVSWYQQTPGQGLQFLFEYFSETQRNKGNFPGRFSGRQFSNSRSEMNVSTLELGDSALYLCASSSGTGASYEQYFGPGTRLTVT.

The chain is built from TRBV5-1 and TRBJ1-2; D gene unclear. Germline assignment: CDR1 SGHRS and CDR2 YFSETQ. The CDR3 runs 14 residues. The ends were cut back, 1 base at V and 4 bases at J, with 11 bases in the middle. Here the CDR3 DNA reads TGCGCCAGCAGCTTGTCACCGGGTGGCTATGGCTACACCTTC. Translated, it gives CASSLSPGGYGYTF.

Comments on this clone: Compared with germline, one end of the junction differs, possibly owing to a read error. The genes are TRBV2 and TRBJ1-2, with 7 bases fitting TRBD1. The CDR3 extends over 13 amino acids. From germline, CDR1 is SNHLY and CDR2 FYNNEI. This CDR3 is CASREDRAGGYTF. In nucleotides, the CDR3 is TGTGCCAGCAGAGAAGACAGGGCGGGTGGCTACACCTTC.

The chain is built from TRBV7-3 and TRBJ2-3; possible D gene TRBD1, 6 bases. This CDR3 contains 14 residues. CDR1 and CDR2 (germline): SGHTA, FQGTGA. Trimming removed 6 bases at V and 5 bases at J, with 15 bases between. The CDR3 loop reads CASRFGGGGDTQYF. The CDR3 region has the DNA TGTGCCAGCAGGTTTGGTGGGGGCGGAGATACGCAGTATTTT.

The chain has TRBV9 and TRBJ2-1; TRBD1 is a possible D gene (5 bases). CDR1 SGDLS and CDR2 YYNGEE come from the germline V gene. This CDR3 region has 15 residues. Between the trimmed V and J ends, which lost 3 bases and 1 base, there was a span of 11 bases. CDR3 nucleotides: TGTGCCAGCAGCGGGGGCCGACAGTCCTACAATGAGCAGTTCTTC. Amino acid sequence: CASSGGRQSYNEQFF.

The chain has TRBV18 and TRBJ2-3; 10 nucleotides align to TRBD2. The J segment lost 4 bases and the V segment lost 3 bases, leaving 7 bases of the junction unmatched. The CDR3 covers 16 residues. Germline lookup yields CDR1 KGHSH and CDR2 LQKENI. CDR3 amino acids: CASSPNPGLASDTQYF. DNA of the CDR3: TGTGCCAGCTCACCGAATCCGGGACTAGCGTCAGATACGCAGTATTTT. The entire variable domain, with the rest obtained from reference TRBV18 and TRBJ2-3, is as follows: NAGVMQNPRHLVRRRGQEARLRCSPMKGHSHVYWYRQLPEEGLKFMVYLQKENIIDESGMPKERFSAEFPKEGPSILRIQQVVRGDSAAYFCASSPNPGLASDTQYFGPGTRLTVL.

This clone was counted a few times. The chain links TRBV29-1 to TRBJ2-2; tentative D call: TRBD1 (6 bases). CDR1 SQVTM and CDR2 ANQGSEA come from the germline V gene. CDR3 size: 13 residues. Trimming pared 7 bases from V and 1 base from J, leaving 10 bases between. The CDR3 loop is CSGVGQNTGELFF. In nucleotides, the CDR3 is TGCAGCGGAGTGGGACAGAACACCGGGGAGCTGTTTTTT.

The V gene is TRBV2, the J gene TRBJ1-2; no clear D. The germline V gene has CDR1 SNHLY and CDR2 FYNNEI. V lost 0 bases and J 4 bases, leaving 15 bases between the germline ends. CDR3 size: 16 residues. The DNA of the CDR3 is TGTGCCAGCAGTGAAGCGGGTGGAGGGATGGGCTATGGCTACACCTTC. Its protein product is CASSEAGGGMGYGYTF. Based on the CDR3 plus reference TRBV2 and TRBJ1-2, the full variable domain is EPEVTQTPSHQVTQMGQEVILRCVPISNHLYFYWYRQILGQKVEFLVSFYNNEISEKSEIFDDQFSVERPDGSNFTLKIRSTKLEDSAMYFCASSEAGGGMGYGYTFGSGTRLTVV.

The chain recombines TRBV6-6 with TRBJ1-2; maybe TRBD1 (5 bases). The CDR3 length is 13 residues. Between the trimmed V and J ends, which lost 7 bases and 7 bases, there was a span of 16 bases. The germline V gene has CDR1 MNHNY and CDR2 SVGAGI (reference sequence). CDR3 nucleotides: TGTGCCAGCAAAGTCACGGGGGGGTTTGGCTACACCTTC. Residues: CASKVTGGFGYTF.

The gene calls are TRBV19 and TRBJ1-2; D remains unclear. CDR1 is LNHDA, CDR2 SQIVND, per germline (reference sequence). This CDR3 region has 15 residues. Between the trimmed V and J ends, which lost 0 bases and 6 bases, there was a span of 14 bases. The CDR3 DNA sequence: TGTGCCAGTAGTATAGATCACGCCAGGTTAAATGGCTACACCTTC. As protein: CASSIDHARLNGYTF. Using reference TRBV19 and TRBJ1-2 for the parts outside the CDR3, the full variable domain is DGGITQSPKYLFRKEGQNVTLSCEQNLNHDAMYWYRQDPGQGLRLIYYSQIVNDFQKGDIAEGYSVSREKKESFPLTVTSAQKNPTAFYLCASSIDHARLNGYTFGSGTRLTVV.

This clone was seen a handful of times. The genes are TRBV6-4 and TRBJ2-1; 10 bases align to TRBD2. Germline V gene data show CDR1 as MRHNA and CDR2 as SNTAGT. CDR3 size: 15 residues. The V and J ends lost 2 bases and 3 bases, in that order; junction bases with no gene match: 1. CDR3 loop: CASSDLAGDYNEQFF. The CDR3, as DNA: TGTGCCAGCAGTGACCTAGCGGGGGACTACAATGAGCAGTTCTTC.

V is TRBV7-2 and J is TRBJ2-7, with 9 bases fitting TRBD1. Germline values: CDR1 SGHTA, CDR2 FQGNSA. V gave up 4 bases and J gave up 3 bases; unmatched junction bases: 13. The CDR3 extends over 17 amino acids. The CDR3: CASSSLTGGPKYYEQYF. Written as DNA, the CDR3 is TGTGCCAGCAGCTCACTAACAGGGGGCCCTAAGTACTACGAGCAGTACTTC.

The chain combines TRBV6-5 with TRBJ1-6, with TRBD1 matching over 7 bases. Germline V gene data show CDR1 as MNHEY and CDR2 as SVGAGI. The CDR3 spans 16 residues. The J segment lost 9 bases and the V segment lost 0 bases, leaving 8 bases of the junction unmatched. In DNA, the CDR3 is TGTGCCAGCAGTTACTCGACAGGGAAGATGGGTTCACCCCTCCACTTT. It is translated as CASSYSTGKMGSPLHF.